Detailed here is one T cell receptor (beta chain). Its antigen is currently unknown. Prepared TCR beta cDNA libraries contained unique molecular identifiers. Each CDR3 protein gets one entry after TCRdb re-called the PCR reads with MiXCR. The table includes hundreds of thousands of distinct CDR3 sequences, 25% to 30% detected once. This sample is drawn from a study of post-analysis software for immune sequencing data. Study-level findings and limits: Patients showed TRBV5-6, TRBV5-1 and TRBV20-1 among a few TRBV segments more frequent than in controls. Same-batch samples co-clustered strongly by F measure.

From germline, CDR1 is DFQATT and CDR2 SNEGSKA (reference sequence). This CDR3 is 13 amino acids long. Sequenced sample: blood. The sequence was obtained from a girl between 10 and 17 years old with multiple sclerosis. The V call is TRBV20-1, the J call TRBJ2-5, with 9 bases matching TRBD2. The end of the DNA aligns better with TRBJ2-7, so the J call may be wrong. The CDR3 loop is CSARSGRTHEQYF. CDR3 bases: TGCAGTGCGAGAAGCGGGAGGACTCACGAGCAGTACTTC.